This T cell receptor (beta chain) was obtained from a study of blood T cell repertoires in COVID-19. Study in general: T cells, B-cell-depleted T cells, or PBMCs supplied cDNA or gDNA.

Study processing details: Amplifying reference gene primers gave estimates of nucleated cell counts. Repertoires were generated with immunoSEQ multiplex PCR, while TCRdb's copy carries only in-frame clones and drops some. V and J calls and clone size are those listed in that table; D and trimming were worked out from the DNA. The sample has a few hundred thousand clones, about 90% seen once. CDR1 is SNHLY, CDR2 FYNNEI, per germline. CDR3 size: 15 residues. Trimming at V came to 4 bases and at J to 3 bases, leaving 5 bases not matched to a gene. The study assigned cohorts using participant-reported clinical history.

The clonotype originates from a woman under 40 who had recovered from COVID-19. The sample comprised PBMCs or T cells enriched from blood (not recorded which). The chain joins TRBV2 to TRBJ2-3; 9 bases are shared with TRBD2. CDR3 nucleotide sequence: TGTGCCAGCAGTGGGGCGGGGGGGACGACAGATACGCAGTATTTT. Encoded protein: CASSGAGGTTDTQYF.